Presented here are 2 T cell receptor beta chains from one specimen sequenced in a study of cytotoxic CD8 clonotypes in ibrutinib-treated CLL. Sequenced by immunoSEQ multiplex PCR; TCRdb stores in-frame clones only, minus some. The top ten hold more than 2.5% of the sample, which has approximately 150,000 clones, roughly 88% seen once. This specimen consisted of PBMCs, obtained at disease progression, from a patient treated with ibrutinib. Source of these receptors: a human donor with chronic lymphocytic leukemia.

The chain carries TRBV9 and TRBJ2-5, with TRBD2 matching over 9 bases. This CDR3 is built from 14 residues. J gave up 5 bases and V 4 bases, and 6 bases lay outside the gene matches. CDR1 SGDLS and CDR2 YYNGEE come from the germline V gene. The CDR3 nucleotides are TGTGCCAGCAGCTCTAGCGGGACCCATGAGACCCAGTACTTC. Translation: CASSSSGTHETQYF.

V is TRBV9 and J is TRBJ2-5, with D unclear. Per the germline V gene, CDR1 is SGDLS and CDR2 is YYNGEE. V lost 0 bases to trimming and J lost 1 base, with 10 bases between them. This CDR3 contains 15 residues. The CDR3 DNA reads TGTGCCAGCAGCGTAGGGCTAAGGCCCCAAGAGACCCAGTACTTC. The encoded protein is CASSVGLRPQETQYF. Using reference TRBV9 and TRBJ2-5 for the parts outside the CDR3, the full variable domain is DSGVTQTPKHLITATGQRVTLRCSPRSGDLSVYWYQQSLDQGLQFLIQYYNGEERAKGNILERFSAQQFPDLHSELNLSSLELGDSALYFCASSVGLRPQETQYFGPGTRLLVL.